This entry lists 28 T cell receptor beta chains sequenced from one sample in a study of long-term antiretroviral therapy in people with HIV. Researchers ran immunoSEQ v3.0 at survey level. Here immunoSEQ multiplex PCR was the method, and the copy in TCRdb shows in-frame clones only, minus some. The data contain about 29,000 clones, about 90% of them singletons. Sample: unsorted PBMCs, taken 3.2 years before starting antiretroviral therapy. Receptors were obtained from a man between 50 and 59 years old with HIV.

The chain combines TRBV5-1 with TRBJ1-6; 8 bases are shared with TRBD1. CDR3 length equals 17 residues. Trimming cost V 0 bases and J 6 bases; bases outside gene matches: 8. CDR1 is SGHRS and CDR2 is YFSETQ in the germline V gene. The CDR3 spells CASSLGPQGAGNSPLHF. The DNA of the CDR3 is TGCGCCAGCAGCTTGGGACCGCAGGGGGCAGGTAATTCACCCCTCCACTTT.

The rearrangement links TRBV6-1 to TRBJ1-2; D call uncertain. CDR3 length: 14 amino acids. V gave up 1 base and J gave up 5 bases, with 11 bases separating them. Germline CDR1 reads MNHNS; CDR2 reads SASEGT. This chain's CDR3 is CASSEVRHQYGYTF. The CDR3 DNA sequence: TGTGCCAGCAGTGAAGTCCGACACCAATATGGCTACACCTTC.

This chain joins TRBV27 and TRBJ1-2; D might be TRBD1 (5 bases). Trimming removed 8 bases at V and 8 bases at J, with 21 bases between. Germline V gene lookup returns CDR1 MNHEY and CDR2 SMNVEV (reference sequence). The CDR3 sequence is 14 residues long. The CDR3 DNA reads TGTGCCAGCGGAAAAATAGAGGGGTTTGGAGGCTACACCTTC. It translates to CASGKIEGFGGYTF.

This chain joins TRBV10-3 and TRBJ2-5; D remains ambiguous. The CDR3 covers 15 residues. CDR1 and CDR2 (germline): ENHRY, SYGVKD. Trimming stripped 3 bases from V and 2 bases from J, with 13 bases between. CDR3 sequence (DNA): TGTGCCATCAGTGATTTTACCGGGCATCAAGAGACCCAGTACTTC. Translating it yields CAISDFTGHQETQYF.

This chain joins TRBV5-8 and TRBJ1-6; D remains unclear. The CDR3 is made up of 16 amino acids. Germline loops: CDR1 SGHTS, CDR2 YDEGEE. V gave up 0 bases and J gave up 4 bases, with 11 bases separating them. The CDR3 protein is CASSLAGGTYNSPLHF. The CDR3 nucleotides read TGTGCCAGCAGCTTGGCAGGAGGCACTTATAATTCACCCCTCCACTTT. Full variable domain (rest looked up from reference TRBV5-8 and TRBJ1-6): EAGVTQSPTHLIKTRGQQATLRCSPISGHTSVYWYQQALGLGLQFLLWYDEGEERNRGNFPPRFSGRQFPNYSSELNVNALELEDSALYLCASSLAGGTYNSPLHFGNGTRLTVT.

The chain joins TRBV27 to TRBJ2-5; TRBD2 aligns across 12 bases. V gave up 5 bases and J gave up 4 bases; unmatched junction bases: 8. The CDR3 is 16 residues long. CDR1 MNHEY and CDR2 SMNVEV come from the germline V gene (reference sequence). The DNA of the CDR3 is TGTGCCAGCAGTCTAAGGACTAGCGGGATACGAGAGACCCAGTACTTC. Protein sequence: CASSLRTSGIRETQYF.

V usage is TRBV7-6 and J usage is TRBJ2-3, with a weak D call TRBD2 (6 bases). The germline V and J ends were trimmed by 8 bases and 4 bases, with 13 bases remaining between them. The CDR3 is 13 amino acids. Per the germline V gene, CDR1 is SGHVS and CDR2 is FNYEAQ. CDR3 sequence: CASARRGADTQYF. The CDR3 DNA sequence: TGTGCCAGCGCCCGGCGCGGGGCAGATACGCAGTATTTT.

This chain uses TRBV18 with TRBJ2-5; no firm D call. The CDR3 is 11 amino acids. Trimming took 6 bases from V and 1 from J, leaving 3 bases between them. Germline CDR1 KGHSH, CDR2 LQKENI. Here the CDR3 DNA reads TGTGCCAGCTCGCCCCAAGAGACCCAGTACTTC. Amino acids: CASSPQETQYF.

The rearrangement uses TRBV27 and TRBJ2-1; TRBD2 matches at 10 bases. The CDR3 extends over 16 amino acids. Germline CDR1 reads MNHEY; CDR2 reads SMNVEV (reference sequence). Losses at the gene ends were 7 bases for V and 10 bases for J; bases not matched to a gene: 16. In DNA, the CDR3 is TGTGCCAGCAACCAACCGGGACTAGCGACGGGACAGGAGCAGTTCTTC. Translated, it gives CASNQPGLATGQEQFF.

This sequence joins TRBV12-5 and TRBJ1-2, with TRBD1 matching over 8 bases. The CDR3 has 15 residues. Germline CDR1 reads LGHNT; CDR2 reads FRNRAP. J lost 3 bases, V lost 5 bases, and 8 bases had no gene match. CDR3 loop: CASGPTQGAYYGYTF. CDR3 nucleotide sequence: TGTGCTAGTGGTCCGACGCAGGGGGCATACTATGGCTACACCTTC.

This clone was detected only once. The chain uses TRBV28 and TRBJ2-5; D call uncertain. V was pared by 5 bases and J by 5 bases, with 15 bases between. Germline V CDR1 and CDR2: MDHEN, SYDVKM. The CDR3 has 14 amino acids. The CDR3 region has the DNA TGTGCCAGCAGTCTCGGACCTCGGTCGGAGACCCAGTACTTC. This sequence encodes CASSLGPRSETQYF.

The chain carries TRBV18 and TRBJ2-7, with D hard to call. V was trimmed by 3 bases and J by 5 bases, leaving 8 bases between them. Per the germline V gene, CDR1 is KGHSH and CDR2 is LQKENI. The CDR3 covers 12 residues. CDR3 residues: CASSPVVHEQYF. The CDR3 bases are TGTGCCAGCTCACCCGTCGTGCACGAGCAGTACTTC.

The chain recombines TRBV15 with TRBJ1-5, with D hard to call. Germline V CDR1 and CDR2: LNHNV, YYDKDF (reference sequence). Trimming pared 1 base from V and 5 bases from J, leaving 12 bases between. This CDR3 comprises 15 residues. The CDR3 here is CATSRVLSMDQPQHF. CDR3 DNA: TGTGCCACCAGCAGAGTTTTGTCGATGGATCAGCCCCAGCATTTT.

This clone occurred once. In DNA, the CDR3 is TGTGCCAGCAGCATGAGCGGGGGAGGGTGGGATACGCAGTATTTT. Translated, it gives CASSMSGGGWDTQYF. V usage is TRBV7-2 and J usage is TRBJ2-3, with 8 bases matching TRBD2. V dropped 5 bases and J dropped 6; count of bases not matched to a gene: 10. CDR1 and CDR2 from the germline V gene are SGHTA and FQGNSA. The CDR3 has 15 residues.

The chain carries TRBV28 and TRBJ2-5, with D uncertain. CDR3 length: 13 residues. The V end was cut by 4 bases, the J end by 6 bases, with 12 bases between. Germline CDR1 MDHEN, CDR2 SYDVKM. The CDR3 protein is CASSSSLVQTQYF. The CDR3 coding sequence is TGTGCCAGCAGTTCATCTCTTGTACAGACCCAGTACTTC. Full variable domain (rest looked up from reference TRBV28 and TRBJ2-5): DVKVTQSSRYLVKRTGEKVFLECVQDMDHENMFWYRQDPGLGLRLIYFSYDVKMKEKGDIPEGYSVSREKKERFSLILESASTNQTSMYLCASSSSLVQTQYFGPGTRLLVL.

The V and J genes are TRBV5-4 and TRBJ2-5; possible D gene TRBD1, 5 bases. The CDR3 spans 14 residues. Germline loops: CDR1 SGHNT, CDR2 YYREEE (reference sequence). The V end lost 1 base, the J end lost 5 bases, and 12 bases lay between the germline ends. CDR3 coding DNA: TGTGCCAGCAGCTTGCACAGGCCCGGGGAGACCCAGTACTTC. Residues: CASSLHRPGETQYF.

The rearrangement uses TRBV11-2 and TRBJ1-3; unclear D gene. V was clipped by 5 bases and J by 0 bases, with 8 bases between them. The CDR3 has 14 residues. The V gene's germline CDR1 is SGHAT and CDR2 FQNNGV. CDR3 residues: CASSRDPSGNTIYF. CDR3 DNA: TGTGCCAGCAGCCGCGACCCCTCTGGAAACACCATATATTTT.

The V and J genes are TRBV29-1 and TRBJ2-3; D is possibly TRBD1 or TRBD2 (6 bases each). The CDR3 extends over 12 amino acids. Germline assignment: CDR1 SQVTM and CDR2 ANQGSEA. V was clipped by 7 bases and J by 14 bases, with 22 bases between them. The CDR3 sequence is CSAEQTGARLYF. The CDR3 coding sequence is TGCAGCGCTGAGCAAACGGGGGCCCGGCTGTATTTT.

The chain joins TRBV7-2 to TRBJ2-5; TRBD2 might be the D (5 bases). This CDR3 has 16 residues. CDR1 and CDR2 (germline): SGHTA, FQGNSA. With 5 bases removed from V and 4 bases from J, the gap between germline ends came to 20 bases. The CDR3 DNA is TGTGCCAGCAGCCCGGACTCGGGTGCCTTGGGAGAGACCCAGTACTTC. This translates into CASSPDSGALGETQYF.

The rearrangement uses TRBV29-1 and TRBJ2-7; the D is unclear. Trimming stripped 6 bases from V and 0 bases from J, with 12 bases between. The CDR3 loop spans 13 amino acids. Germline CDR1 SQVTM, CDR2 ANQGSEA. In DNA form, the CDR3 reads TGCAGCGTCCTGGGTCGTAACTCCTACGAGCAGTACTTC. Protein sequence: CSVLGRNSYEQYF.

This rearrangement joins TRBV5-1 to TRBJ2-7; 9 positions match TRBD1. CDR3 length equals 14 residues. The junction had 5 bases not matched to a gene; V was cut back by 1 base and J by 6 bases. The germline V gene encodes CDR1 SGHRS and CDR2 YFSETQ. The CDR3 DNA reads TGCGCCAGCAGCTTGACTGGGACAGGGCGCGAGCAGTACTTC. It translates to CASSLTGTGREQYF.

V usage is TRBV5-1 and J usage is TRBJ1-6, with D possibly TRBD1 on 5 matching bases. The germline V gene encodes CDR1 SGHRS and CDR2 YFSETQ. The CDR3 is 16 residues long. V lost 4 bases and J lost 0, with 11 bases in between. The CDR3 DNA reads TGCGCCAGCAGCGGGGCGATGGGCTCCTATAATTCACCCCTCCACTTT. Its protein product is CASSGAMGSYNSPLHF.

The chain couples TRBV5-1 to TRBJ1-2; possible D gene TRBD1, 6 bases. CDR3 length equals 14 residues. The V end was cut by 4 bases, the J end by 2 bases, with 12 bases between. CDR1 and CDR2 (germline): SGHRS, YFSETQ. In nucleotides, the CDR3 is TGCGCCAGCAGCCTGATCCAGGGGAACTATGGCTACACCTTC. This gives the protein CASSLIQGNYGYTF. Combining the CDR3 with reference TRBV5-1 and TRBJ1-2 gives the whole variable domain KAGVTQTPRYLIKTRGQQVTLSCSPISGHRSVSWYQQTPGQGLQFLFEYFSETQRNKGNFPGRFSGRQFSNSRSEMNVSTLELGDSALYLCASSLIQGNYGYTFGSGTRLTVV.

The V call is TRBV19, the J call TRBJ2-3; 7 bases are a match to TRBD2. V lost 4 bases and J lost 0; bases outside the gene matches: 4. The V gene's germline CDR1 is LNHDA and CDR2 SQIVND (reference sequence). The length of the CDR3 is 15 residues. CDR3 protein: CASSNRLASTDTQYF. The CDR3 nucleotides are TGTGCCAGTAGTAATAGACTAGCCAGCACAGATACGCAGTATTTT.

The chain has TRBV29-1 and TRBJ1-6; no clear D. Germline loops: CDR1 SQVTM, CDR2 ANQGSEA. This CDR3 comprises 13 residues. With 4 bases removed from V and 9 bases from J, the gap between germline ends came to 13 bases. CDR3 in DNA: TGCAGCGTTGCTGAGACTTTGATTTCACCCCTCCACTTT. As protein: CSVAETLISPLHF.

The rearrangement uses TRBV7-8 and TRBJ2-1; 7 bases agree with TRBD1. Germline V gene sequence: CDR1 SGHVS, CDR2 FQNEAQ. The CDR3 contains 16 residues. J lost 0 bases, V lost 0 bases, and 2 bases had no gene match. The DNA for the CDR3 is TGTGCCAGCAGCTTAGCGACAGGGACCTCCTACAATGAGCAGTTCTTC. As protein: CASSLATGTSYNEQFF.

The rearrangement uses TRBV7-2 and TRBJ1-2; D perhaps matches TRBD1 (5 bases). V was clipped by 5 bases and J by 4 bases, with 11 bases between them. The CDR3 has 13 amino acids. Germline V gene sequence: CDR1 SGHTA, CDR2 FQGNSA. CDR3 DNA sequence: TGTGCCAGCAGCACGGACATAGGCTATGGCTACACCTTC. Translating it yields CASSTDIGYGYTF.

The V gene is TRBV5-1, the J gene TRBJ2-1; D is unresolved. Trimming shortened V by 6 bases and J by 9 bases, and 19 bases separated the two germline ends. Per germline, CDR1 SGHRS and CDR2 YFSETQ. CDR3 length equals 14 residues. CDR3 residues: CASTRYGLASEQFF. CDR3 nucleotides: TGCGCCAGCACAAGGTATGGTCTGGCGAGTGAGCAGTTCTTC.